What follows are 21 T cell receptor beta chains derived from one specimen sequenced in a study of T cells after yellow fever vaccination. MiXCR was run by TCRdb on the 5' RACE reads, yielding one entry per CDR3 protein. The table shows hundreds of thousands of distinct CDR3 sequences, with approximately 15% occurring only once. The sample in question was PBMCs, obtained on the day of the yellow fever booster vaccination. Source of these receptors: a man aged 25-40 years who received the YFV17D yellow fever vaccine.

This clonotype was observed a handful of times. The CDR3 DNA sequence: TGCAGTGCTAGGGGGGATTCGAACACCGGGGAGCTGTTTTTT. Protein: CSARGDSNTGELFF. The V call is TRBV20-1, the J call TRBJ2-2; D possibly matches TRBD1 or TRBD2 (5 bases each). The V end was cut by 3 bases, the J end by 0 bases, with 8 bases between. Germline CDR1 DFQATT, CDR2 SNEGSKA (reference sequence). The CDR3 contains 14 residues.

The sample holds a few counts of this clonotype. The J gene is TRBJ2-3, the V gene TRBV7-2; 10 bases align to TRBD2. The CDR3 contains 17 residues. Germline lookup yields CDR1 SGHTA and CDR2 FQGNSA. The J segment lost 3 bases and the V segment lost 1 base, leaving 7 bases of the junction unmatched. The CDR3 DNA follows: TGTGCCAGCAGCTTAGTTTCTAGCGGGAGCATAACAGATACGCAGTATTTT. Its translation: CASSLVSSGSITDTQYF.

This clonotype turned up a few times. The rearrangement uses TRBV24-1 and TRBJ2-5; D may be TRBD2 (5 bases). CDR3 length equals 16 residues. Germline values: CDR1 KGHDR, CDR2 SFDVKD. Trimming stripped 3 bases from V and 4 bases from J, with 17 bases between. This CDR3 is CATSDRIRGSRETQYF. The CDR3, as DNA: TGTGCCACCAGTGATCGTATCCGGGGATCCCGAGAGACCCAGTACTTC.

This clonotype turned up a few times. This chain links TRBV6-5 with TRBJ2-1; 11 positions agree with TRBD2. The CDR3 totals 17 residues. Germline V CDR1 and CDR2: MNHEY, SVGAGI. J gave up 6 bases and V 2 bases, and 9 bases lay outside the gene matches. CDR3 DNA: TGTGCCAGCAGTTACCAGGGGACTAGCGGACCTCTCAATGAGCAGTTCTTC. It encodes CASSYQGTSGPLNEQFF.

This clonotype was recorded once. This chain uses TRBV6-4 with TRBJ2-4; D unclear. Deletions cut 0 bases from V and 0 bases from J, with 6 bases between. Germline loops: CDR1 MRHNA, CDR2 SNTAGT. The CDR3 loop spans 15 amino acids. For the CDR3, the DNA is TGTGCCAGCAGTGACTCAGTCCTAGCCAAAAACATTCAGTACTTC. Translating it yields CASSDSVLAKNIQYF.

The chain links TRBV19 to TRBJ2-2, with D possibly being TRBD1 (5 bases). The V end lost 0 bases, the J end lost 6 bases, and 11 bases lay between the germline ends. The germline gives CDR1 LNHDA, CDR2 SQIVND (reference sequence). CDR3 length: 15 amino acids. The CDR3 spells CASSIDRLGAGELFF. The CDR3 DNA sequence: TGTGCCAGTAGTATAGACCGCTTAGGGGCCGGGGAGCTGTTTTTT.

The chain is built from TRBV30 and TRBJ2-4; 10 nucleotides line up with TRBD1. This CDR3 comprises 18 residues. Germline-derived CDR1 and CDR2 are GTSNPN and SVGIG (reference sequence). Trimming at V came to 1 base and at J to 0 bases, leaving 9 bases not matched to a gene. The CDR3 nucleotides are TGTGCCTGGAGTGACCGGGACAGGGGACAATTAGCCAAAAACATTCAGTACTTC. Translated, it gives CAWSDRDRGQLAKNIQYF. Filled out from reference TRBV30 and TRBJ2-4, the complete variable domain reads SQTIHQWPATLVQPVGSPLSLECTVEGTSNPNLYWYRQAAGRGLQLLFYSVGIGQISSEVPQNLSASRPQDRQFILSSKKLLLSDSGFYLCAWSDRDRGQLAKNIQYFGAGTRLSVL.

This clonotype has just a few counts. The CDR3 bases are TGCAGTGCTAGAGATCATCTTCAGGGGGCGGCCATAGAAGGCTACACCTTC. Translating it yields CSARDHLQGAAIEGYTF. V is TRBV20-1 and J is TRBJ1-2, with 8 bases matching TRBD1. CDR1 is DFQATT, CDR2 SNEGSKA, per germline (reference sequence). The trim removed 0 bases at V and 8 bases at J, leaving 17 bases unmatched. This CDR3 spans 17 amino acids.

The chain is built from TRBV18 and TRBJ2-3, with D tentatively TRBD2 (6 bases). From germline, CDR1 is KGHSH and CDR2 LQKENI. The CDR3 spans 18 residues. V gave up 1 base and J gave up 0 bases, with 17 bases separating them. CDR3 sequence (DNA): TGTGCCAGCTCACCACAACTTGAGGGACTGGGGAGCACAGATACGCAGTATTTT. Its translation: CASSPQLEGLGSTDTQYF.

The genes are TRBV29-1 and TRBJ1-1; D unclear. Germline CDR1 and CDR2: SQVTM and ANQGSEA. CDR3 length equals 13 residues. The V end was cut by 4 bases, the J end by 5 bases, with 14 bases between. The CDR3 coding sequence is TGCAGCGTTGTAGGTGAGGCGGCGACTGAAGCTTTCTTT. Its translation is CSVVGEAATEAFF.

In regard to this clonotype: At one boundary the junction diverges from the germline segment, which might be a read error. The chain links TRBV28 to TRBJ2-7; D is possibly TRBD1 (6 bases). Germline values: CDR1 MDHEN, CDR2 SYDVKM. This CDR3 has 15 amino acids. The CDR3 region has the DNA TGTACCAGCAGTTTGCAGGGGATTATGGGCTACGAGCAGTACTTC. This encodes CTSSLQGIMGYEQYF.

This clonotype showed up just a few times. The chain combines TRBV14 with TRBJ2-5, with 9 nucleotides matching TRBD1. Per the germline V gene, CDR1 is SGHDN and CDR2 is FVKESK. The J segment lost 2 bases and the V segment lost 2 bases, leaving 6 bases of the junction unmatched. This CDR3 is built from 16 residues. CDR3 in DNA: TGTGCCAGCAGCCAAAGATTGGGACAGGGTCAAGAGACCCAGTACTTC. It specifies CASSQRLGQGQETQYF.

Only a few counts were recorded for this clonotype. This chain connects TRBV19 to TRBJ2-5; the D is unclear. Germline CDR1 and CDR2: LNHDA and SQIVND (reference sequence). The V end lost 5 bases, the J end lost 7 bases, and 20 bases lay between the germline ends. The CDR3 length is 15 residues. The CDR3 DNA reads TGTGCCAGTAGTCCCCCCTACGCTCGGCTAAGGACCCAGTACTTC. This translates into CASSPPYARLRTQYF.

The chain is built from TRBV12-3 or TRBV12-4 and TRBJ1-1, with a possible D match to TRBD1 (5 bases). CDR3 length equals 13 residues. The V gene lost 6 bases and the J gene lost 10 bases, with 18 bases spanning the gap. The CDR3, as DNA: TGTGCCAGCAGGGGGCGGGGCGGTGGCGGAGCTTTCTTT. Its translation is CASRGRGGGGAFF.

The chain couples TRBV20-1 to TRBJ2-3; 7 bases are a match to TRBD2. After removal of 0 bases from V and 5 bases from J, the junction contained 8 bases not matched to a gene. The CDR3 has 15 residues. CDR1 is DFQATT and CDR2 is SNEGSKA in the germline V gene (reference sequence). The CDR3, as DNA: TGCAGTGCTAGAGATAACGCGGGAGTTATAGATACGCAGTATTTT. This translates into CSARDNAGVIDTQYF.

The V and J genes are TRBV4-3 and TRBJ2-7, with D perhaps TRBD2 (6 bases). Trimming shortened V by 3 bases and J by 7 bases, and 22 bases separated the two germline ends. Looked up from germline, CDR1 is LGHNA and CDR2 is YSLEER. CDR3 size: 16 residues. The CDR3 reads CASSQGGAGSFFEQYF. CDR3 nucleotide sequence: TGCGCCAGCAGCCAGGGTGGGGCGGGATCGTTTTTTGAGCAGTACTTC.

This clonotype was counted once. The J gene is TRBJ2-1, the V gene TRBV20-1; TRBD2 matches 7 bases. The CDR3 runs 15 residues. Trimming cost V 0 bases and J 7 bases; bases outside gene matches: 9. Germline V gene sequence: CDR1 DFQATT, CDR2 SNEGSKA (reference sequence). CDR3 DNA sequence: TGCAGTGCTAGAGATCTGCGGCGGGAGTATAATGAGCAGTTCTTC. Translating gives CSARDLRREYNEQFF.

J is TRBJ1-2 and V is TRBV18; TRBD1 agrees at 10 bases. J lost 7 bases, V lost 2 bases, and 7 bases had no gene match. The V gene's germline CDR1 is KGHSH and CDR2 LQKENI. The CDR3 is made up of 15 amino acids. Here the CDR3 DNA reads TGTGCCAGCTCACCATCTCGACAGGGGGCCGGTGGCTACACCTTC. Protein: CASSPSRQGAGGYTF.

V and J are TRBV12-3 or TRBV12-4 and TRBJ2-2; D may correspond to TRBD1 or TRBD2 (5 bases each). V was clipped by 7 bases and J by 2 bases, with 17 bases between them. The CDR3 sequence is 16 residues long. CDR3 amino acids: CASTLVGGANTGELFF. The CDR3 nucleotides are TGTGCCAGCACCCTCGTTGGGGGAGCAAACACCGGGGAGCTGTTTTTT.

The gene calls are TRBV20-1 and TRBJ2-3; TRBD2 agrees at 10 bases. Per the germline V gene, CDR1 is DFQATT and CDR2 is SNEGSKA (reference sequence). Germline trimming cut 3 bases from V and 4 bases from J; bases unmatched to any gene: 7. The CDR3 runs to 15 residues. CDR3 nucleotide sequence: TGCAGTGCTAGGGACAGCGGGAGGGCCGCAGATACGCAGTATTTT. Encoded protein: CSARDSGRAADTQYF.

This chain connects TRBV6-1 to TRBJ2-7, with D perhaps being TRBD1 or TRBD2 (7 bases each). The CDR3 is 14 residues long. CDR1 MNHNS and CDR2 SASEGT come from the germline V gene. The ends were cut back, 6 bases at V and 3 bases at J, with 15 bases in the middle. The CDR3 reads CASRSTGEGYEQYF. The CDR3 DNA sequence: TGTGCCAGCAGGAGTACAGGGGAGGGCTACGAGCAGTACTTC.